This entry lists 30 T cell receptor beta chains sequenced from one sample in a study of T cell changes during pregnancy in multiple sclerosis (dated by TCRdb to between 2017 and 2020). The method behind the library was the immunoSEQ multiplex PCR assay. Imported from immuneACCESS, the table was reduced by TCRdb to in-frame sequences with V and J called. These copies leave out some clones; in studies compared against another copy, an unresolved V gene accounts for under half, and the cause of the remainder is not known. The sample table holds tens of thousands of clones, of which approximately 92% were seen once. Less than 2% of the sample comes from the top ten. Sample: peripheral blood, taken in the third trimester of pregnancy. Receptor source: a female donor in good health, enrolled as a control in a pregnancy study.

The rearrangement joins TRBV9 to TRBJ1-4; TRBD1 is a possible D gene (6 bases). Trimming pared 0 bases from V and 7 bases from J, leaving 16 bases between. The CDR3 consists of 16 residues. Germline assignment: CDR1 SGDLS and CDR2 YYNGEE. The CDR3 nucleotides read TGTGCCAGCAGCGTAGCTGATAACAGGGAGGGTGAAAAACTGTTTTTT. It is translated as CASSVADNREGEKLFF.

The CDR3 loop is CASSFRSGRLYEQYF. The CDR3 nucleotides read TGTGCCAGCAGTTTCCGTAGCGGGAGGTTGTACGAGCAGTACTTC. V usage is TRBV27 and J usage is TRBJ2-7; TRBD2 agrees at 10 bases. The CDR3 runs 15 residues. J was trimmed by 4 bases and V by 3 bases; bases with no gene match: 6. The germline gives CDR1 MNHEY, CDR2 SMNVEV (reference sequence).

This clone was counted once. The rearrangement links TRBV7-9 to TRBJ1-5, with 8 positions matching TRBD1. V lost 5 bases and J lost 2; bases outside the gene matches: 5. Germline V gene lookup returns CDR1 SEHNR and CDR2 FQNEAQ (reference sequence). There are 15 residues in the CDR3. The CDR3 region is CASSQTGGGNQPQHF. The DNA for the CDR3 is TGTGCCAGCAGCCAAACAGGGGGTGGCAATCAGCCCCAGCATTTT.

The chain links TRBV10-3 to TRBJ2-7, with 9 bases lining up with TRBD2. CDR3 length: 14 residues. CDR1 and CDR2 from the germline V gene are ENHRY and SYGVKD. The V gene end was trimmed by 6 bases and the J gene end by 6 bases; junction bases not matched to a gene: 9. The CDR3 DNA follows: TGTGCCATCAGAAACGGGACTAGCCTAGGCGAGCAGTACTTC. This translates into CAIRNGTSLGEQYF.

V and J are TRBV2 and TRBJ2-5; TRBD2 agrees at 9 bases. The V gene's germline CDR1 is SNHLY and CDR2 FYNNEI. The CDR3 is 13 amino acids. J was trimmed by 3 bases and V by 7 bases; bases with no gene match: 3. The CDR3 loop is CASNRLAEETQYF. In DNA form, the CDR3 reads TGTGCCAGCAACCGACTAGCGGAAGAGACCCAGTACTTC.

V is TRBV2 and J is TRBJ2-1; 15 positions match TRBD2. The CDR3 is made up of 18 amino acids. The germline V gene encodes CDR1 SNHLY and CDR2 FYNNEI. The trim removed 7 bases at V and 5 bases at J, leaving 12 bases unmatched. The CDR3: CASNNGLAGGFGDNEQFF. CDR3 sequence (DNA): TGTGCCAGCAACAACGGACTAGCGGGGGGGTTTGGGGACAATGAGCAGTTCTTC.

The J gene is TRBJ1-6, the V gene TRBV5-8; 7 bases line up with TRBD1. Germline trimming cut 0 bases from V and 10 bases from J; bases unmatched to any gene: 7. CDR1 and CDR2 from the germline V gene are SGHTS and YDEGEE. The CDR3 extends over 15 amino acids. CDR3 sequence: CASSLAGGGGSPLHF. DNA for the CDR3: TGTGCCAGCAGCTTGGCAGGGGGTGGGGGCTCACCCCTCCACTTT. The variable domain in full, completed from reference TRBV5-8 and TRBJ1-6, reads EAGVTQSPTHLIKTRGQQATLRCSPISGHTSVYWYQQALGLGLQFLLWYDEGEERNRGNFPPRFSGRQFPNYSSELNVNALELEDSALYLCASSLAGGGGSPLHFGNGTRLTVT.

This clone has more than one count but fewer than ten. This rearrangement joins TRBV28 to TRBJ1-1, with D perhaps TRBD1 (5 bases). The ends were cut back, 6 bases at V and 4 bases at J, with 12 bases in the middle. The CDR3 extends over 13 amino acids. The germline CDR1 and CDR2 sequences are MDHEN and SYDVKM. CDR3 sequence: CASSRGGATEAFF. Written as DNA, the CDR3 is TGTGCCAGCAGCCGGGGAGGGGCCACTGAAGCTTTCTTT.

The CDR3 region is CASSARQAPFYEQYF. The CDR3 DNA reads TGTGCCAGCAGCGCGCGACAGGCACCCTTCTACGAGCAGTACTTC. The gene calls are TRBV21-1 and TRBJ2-7; TRBD1 is the table's D call and was not checked against the DNA. TRBV21-1 constitutes a pseudogene. CDR3 length: 15 residues.

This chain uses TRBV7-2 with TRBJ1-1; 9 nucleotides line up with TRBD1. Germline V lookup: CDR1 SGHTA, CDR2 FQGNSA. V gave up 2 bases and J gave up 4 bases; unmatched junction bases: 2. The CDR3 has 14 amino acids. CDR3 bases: TGTGCCAGCAGCTTACAGACAGGGGGCACTGAAGCTTTCTTT. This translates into CASSLQTGGTEAFF.

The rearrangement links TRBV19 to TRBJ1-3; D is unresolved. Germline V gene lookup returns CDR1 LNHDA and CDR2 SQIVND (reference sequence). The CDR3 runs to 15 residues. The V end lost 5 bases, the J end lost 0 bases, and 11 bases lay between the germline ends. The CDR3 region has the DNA TGTGCCAGTAGTCCGCAGGTAACCTCTGGAAACACCATATATTTT. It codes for CASSPQVTSGNTIYF.

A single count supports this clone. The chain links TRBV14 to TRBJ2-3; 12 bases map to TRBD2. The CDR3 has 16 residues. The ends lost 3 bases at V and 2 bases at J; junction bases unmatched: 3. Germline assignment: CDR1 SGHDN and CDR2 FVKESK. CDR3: CASSQGLAGYTDTQYF. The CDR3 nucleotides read TGTGCCAGCAGCCAGGGACTAGCGGGCTACACAGATACGCAGTATTTT.

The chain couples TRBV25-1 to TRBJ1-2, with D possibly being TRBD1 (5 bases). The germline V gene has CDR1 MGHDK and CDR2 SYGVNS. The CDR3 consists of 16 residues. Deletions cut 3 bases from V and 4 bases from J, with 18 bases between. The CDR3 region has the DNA TGTGCCAGCAGTGACGGGGGAAAGAGGTCCCTCTATGGCTACACCTTC. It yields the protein CASSDGGKRSLYGYTF.

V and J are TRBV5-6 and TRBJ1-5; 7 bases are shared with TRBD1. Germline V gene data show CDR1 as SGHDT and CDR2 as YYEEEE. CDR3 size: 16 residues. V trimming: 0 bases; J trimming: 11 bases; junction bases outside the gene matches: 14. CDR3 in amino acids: CASSLGNRGPGGAQHF. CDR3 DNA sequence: TGTGCCAGCAGCTTGGGCAACAGGGGCCCGGGTGGGGCCCAGCATTTT.

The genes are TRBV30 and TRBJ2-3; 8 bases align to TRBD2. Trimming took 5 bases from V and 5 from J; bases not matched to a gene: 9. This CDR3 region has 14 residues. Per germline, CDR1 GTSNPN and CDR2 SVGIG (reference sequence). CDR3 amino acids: CAWGKGLGGDTQYF. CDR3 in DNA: TGTGCCTGGGGTAAGGGACTAGGAGGAGATACGCAGTATTTT. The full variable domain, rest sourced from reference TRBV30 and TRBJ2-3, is SQTIHQWPATLVQPVGSPLSLECTVEGTSNPNLYWYRQAAGRGLQLLFYSVGIGQISSEVPQNLSASRPQDRQFILSSKKLLLSDSGFYLCAWGKGLGGDTQYFGPGTRLTVL.

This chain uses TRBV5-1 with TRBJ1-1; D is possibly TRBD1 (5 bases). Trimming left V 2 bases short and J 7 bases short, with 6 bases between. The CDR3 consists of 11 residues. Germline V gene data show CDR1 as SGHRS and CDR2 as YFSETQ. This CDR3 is CASSFQGEAFF. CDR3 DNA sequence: TGCGCCAGCAGCTTTCAGGGTGAAGCTTTCTTT.

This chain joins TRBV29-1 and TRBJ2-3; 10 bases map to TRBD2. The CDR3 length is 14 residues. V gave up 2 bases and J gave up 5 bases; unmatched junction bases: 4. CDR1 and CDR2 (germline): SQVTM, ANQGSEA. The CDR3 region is CSVESLAGVDTQYF. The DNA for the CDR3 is TGCAGCGTTGAAAGTCTAGCGGGAGTAGATACGCAGTATTTT.

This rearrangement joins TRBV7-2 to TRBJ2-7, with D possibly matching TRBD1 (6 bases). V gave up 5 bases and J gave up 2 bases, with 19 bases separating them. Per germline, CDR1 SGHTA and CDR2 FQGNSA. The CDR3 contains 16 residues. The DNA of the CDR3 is TGTGCCAGCAGCCCCTGGGCCGCCAGGGGCCCCTACGAGCAGTACTTC. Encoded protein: CASSPWAARGPYEQYF.

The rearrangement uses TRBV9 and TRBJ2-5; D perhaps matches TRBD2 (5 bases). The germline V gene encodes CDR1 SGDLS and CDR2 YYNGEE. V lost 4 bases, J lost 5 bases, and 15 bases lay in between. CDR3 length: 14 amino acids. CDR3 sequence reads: CASSPLGSWETQYF. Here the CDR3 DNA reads TGTGCCAGCAGCCCCTTGGGGAGCTGGGAGACCCAGTACTTC.

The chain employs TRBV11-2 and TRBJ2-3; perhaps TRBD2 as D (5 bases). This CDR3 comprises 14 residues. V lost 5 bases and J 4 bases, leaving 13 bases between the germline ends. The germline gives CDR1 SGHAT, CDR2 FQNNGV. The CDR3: CASSPGVSADTQYF. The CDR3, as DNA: TGTGCCAGCAGCCCCGGCGTTAGCGCAGATACGCAGTATTTT.

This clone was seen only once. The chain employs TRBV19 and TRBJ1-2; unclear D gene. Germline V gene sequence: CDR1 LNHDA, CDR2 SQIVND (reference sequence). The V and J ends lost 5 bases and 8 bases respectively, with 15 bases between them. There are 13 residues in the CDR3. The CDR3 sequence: CASSQSQEVGYTF. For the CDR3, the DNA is TGTGCCAGTAGTCAAAGTCAGGAGGTGGGCTACACCTTC.

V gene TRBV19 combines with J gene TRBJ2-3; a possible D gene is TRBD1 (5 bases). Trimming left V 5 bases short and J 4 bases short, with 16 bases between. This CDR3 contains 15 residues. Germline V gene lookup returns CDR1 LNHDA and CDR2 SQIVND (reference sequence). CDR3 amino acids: CASSGRTRISDTQYF. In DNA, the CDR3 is TGTGCCAGTAGTGGCCGGACACGCATTTCAGATACGCAGTATTTT.

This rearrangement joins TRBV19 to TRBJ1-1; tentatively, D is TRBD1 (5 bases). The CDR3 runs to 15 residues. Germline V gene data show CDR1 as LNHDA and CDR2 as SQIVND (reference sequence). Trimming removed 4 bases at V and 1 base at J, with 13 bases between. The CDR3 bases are TGTGCCAGTAGTACTTGGACAAGCTGGAACACTGAAGCTTTCTTT. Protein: CASSTWTSWNTEAFF.

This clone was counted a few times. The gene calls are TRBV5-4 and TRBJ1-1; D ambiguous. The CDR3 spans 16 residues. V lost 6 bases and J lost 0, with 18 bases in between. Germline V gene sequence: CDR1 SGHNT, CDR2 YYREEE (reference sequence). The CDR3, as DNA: TGTGCCAGCAACGGTGGCGGAACAAACATGAACACTGAAGCTTTCTTT. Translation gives CASNGGGTNMNTEAFF.

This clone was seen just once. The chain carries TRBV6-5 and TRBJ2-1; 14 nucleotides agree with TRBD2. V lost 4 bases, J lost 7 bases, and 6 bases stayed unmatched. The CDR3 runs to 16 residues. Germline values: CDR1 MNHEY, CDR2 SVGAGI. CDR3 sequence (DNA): TGTGCCAGCAGTTCGCAGACTAGCGGGGGGGTGAATGAGCAGTTCTTC. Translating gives CASSSQTSGGVNEQFF.

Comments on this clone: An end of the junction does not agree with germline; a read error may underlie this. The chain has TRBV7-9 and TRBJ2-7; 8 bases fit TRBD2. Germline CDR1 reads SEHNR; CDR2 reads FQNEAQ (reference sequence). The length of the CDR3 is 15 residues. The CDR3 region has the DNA TGTGCCAGCAGTTTAGGTAGCGGGGCGTCCTACGAGCAGTACTTC. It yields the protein CASSLGSGASYEQYF. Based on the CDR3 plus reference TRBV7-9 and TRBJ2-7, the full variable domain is DTGVSQNPRHKITKRGQNVTFRCDPISEHNRLYWYRQTLGQGPEFLTYFQNEAQLEKSRLLSDRFSAERPKGSFSTLEIQRTEQGDSAMYLCASSLGSGASYEQYFGPGTRLTVT.

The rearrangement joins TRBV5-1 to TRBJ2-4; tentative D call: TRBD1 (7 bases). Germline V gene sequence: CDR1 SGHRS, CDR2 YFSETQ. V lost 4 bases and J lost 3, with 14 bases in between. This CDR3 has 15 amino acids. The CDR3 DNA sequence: TGCGCCAGCAGCGGGGGGCAGGGGGACAAAAACATTCAGTACTTC. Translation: CASSGGQGDKNIQYF.

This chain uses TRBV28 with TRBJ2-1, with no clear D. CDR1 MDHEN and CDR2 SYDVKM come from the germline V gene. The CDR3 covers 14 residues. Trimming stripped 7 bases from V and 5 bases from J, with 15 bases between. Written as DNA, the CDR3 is TGTGCCAGCACCCCCCCCCGACTCAACAATGAGCAGTTCTTC. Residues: CASTPPRLNNEQFF.

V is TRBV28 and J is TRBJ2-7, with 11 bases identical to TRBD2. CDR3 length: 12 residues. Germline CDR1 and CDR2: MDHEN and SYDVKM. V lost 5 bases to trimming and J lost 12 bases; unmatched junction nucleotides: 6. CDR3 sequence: CASSPPGTSGYF. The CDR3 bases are TGTGCCAGCAGTCCGCCTGGGACTAGCGGGTACTTC.

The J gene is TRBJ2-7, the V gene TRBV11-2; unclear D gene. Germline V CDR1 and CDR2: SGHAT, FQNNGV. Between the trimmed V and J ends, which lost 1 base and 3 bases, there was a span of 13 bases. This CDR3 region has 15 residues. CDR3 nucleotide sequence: TGTGCCAGCAGCTTAGGGTCCCAACTCTACTACGAGCAGTACTTC. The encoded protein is CASSLGSQLYYEQYF.